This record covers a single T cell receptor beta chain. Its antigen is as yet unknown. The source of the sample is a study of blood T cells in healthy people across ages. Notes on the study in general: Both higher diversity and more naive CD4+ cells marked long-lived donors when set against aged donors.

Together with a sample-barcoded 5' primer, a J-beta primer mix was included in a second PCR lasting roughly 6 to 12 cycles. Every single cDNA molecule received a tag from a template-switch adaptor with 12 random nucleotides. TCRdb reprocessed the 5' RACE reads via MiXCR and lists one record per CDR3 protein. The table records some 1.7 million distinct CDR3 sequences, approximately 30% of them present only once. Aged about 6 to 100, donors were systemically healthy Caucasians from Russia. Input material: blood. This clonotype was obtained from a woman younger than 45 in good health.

The CDR3 is CADGDRGSYEQYF. The CDR3 DNA reads TGTGCCGACGGGGACAGGGGGTCCTACGAGCAGTACTTC. The rearrangement uses TRBV21-1 and TRBJ2-7; TRBD1, the table's D call, lacks a check against the DNA. TRBV21-1 is an annotated pseudogene. CDR3 length equals 13 residues.